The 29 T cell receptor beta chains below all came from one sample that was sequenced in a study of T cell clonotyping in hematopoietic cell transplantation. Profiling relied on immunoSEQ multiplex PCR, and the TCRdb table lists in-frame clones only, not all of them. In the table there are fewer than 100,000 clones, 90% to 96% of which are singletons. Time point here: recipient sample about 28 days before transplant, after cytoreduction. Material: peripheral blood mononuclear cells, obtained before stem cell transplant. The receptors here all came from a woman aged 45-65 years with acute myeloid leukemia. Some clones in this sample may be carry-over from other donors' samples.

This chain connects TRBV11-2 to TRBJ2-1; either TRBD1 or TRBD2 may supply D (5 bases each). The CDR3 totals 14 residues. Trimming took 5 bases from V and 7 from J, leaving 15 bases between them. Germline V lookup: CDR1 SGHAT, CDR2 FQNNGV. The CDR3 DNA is TGTGCCAGCAGCCGTACCGGGACGGGGAATGAGCAGTTCTTC. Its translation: CASSRTGTGNEQFF.

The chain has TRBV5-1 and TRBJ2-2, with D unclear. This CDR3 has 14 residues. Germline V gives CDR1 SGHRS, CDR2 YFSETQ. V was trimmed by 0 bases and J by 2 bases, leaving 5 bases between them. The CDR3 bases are TGCGCCAGCAGCTTGGAAGGAAACACCGGGGAGCTGTTTTTT. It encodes CASSLEGNTGELFF.

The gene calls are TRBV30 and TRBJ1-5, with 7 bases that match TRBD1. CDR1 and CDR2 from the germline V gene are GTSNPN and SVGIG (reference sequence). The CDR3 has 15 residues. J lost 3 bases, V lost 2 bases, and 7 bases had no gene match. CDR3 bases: TGTGCCTGGAGTCCTACAGGGGCCCACAATCAGCCCCAGCATTTT. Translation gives CAWSPTGAHNQPQHF.

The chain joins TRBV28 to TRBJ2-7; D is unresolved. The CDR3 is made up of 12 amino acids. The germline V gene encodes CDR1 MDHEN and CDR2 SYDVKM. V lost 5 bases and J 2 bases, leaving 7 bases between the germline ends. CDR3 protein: CASSRTAYEQYF. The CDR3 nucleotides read TGTGCCAGCAGTAGAACGGCCTACGAGCAGTACTTC. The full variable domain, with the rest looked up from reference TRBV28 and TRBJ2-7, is DVKVTQSSRYLVKRTGEKVFLECVQDMDHENMFWYRQDPGLGLRLIYFSYDVKMKEKGDIPEGYSVSREKKERFSLILESASTNQTSMYLCASSRTAYEQYFGPGTRLTVT.

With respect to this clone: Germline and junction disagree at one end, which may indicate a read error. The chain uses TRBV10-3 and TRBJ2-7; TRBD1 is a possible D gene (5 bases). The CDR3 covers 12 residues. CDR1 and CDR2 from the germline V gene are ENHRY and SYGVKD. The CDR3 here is CPKGATQREQYF. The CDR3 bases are TGCCCCAAAGGGGCTACCCAAAGGGAGCAGTACTTC.

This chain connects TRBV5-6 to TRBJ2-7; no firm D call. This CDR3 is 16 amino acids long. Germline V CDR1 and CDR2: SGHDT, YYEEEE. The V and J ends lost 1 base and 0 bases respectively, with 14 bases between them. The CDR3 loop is CASSLRVLGNSYEQYF. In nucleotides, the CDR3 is TGTGCCAGCAGCTTGAGGGTCCTGGGTAACTCCTACGAGCAGTACTTC.

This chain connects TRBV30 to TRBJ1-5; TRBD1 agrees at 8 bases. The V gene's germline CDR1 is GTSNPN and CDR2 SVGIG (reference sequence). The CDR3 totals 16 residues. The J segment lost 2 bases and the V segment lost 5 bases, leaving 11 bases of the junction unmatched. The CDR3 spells CAWQQSQGAGNQPQHF. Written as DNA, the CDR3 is TGTGCCTGGCAACAATCGCAGGGGGCTGGCAATCAGCCCCAGCATTTT.

The CDR3 reads CASSSSDSYSNQPQHF. CDR3 bases: TGTGCCAGCAGTTCCTCCGACAGCTATAGCAATCAGCCCCAGCATTTT. The chain joins TRBV28 to TRBJ1-5; maybe TRBD1 (5 bases). CDR3 length: 16 amino acids. The V gene lost 4 bases and the J gene lost 0 bases, with 13 bases spanning the gap. Germline CDR1 reads MDHEN; CDR2 reads SYDVKM. Combining the CDR3 with reference TRBV28 and TRBJ1-5 gives the whole variable domain DVKVTQSSRYLVKRTGEKVFLECVQDMDHENMFWYRQDPGLGLRLIYFSYDVKMKEKGDIPEGYSVSREKKERFSLILESASTNQTSMYLCASSSSDSYSNQPQHFGDGTRLSIL.

CDR3 residues: CASSYGFQGPYEQYF. The CDR3 bases are TGTGCCAGCAGTTACGGGTTTCAGGGGCCATACGAGCAGTACTTC. The rearrangement joins TRBV6-5 to TRBJ2-7, with a tentative D call TRBD1 (6 bases). The V gene lost 2 bases and the J gene lost 4 bases, with 15 bases spanning the gap. Germline CDR1 is MNHEY and CDR2 is SVGAGI. The CDR3 sequence is 15 residues long.

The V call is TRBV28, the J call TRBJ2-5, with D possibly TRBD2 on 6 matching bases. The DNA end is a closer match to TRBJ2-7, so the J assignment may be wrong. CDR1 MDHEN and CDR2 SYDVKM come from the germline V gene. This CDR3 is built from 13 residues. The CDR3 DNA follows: TGTGCCAGCAGTTTAGGACTATCCTACGAGCAGTACTTC. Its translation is CASSLGLSYEQYF.

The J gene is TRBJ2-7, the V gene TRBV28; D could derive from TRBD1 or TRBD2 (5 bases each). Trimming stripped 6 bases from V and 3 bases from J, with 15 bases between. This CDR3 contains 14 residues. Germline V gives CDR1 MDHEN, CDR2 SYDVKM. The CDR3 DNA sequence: TGTGCCAGCAGGTTCTCGGGACGGGTCTACGAGCAGTACTTC. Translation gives CASRFSGRVYEQYF.

The CDR3 nucleotides are TGTGCCAGCTTCGGGCCACGGCTGTGGGCTTTCTTT. It translates to CASFGPRLWAFF. The chain recombines TRBV6-5 with TRBJ1-1; D gene unclear. Germline V gives CDR1 MNHEY, CDR2 SVGAGI. V lost 8 bases to trimming and J lost 11 bases, with 18 bases between them. The CDR3 length is 12 residues.

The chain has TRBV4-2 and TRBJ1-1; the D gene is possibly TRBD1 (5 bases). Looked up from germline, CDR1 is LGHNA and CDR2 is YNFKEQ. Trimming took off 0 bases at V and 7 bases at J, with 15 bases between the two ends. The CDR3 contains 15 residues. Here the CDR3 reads CASSQDGGVIYEAFF. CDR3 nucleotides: TGTGCCAGCAGCCAAGATGGAGGGGTAATTTATGAAGCTTTCTTT.

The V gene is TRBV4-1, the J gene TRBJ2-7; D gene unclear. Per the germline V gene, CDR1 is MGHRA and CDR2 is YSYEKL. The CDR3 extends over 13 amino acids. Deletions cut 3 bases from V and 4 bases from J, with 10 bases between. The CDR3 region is CASSHGPSYEQYF. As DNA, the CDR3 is TGCGCCAGCAGCCATGGACCCTCTTACGAGCAGTACTTC.

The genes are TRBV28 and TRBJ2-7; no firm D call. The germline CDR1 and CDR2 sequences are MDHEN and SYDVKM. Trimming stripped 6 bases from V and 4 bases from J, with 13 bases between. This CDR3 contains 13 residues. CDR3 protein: CASSQILLYEQYF. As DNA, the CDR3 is TGTGCCAGCAGCCAAATCTTACTATACGAGCAGTACTTC.

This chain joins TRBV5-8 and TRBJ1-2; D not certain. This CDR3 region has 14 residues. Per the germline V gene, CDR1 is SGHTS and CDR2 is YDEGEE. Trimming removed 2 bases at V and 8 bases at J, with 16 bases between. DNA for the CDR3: TGTGCCAGCAGCTTTTCAGGACTTGCGCCCGGCTACACCTTC. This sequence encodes CASSFSGLAPGYTF.

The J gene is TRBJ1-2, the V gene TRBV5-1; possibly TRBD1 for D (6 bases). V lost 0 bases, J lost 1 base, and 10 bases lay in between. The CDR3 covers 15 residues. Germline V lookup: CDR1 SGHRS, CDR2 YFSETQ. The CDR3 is CASSLGMDSNYGYTF. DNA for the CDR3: TGCGCCAGCAGCTTGGGAATGGACAGTAACTATGGCTACACCTTC.

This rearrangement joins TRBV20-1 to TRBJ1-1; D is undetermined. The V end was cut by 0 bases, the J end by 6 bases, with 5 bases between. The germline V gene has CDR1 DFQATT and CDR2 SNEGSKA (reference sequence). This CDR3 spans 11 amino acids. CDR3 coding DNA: TGCAGTGCTAGAGAGGGATCTGAAGCTTTCTTT. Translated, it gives CSAREGSEAFF.

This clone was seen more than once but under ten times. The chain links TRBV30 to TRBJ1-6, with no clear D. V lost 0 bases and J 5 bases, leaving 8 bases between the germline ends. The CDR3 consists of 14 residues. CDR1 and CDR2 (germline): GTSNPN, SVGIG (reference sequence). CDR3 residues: CAWSVRSDNSPLHF. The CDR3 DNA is TGTGCCTGGAGTGTACGTAGTGATAATTCACCCCTCCACTTT.

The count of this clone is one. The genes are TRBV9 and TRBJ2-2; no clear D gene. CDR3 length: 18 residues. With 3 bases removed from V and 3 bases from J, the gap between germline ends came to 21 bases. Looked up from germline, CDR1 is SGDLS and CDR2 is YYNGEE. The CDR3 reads CASSGPPAALTHTGELFF. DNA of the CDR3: TGTGCCAGCAGCGGACCTCCCGCGGCCCTCACCCACACCGGGGAGCTGTTTTTT.

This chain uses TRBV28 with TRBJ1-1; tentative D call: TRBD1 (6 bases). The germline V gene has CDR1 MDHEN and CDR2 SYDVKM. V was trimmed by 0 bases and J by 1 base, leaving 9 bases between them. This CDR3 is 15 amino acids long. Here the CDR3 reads CASSLWGQENTEAFF. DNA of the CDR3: TGTGCCAGCAGTTTATGGGGACAAGAGAACACTGAAGCTTTCTTT.

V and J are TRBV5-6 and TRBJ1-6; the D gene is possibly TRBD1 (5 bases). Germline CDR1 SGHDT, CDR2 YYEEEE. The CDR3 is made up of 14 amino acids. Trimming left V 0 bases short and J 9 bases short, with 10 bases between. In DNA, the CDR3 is TGTGCCAGCAGCTTGGTTAGCAGGGTTTCACCCCTCCACTTT. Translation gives CASSLVSRVSPLHF.

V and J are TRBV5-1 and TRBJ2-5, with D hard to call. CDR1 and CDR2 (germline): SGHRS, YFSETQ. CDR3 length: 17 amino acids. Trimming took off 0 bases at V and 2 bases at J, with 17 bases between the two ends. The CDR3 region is CASSLAYWRPGQETQYF. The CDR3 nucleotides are TGCGCCAGCAGCTTGGCCTATTGGCGTCCTGGACAAGAGACCCAGTACTTC.

This CDR3 is CASSRRSGGTLSQTQYF. The CDR3, as DNA: TGTGCCAGCTCCCGTCGCAGCGGGGGGACCCTCTCACAGACCCAGTACTTC. The rearrangement joins TRBV18 to TRBJ2-5; 9 nucleotides agree with TRBD2. The CDR3 has 17 amino acids. Germline CDR1 is KGHSH and CDR2 is LQKENI. The ends lost 6 bases at V and 6 bases at J; junction bases unmatched: 17.

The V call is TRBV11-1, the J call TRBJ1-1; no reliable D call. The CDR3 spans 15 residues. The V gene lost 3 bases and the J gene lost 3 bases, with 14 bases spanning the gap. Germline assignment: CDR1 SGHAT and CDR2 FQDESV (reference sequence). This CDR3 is CASSFGRGQDTEAFF. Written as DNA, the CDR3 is TGTGCCAGCAGCTTTGGTCGGGGTCAAGACACTGAAGCTTTCTTT.

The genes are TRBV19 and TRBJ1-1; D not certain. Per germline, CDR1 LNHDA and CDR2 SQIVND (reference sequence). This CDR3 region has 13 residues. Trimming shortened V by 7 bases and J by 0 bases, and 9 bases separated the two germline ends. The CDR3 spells CASKEQLNTEAFF. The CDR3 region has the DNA TGTGCCAGTAAGGAACAGCTGAACACTGAAGCTTTCTTT.

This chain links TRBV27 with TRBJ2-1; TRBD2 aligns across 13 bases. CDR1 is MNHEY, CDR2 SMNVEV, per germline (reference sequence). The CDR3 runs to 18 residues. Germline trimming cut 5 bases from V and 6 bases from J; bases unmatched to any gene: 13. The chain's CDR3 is CASSPHRTSGSTSNEQFF. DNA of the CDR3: TGTGCCAGCAGTCCCCACCGGACTAGCGGGAGTACTAGCAATGAGCAGTTCTTC.

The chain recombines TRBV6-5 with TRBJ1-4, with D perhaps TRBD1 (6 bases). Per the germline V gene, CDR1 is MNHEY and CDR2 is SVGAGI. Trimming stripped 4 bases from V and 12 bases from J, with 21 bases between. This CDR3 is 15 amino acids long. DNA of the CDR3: TGTGCCAGCAGTTCCTGGGCGGCAGGGGTGGCTGAACTGTTTTTT. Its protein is CASSSWAAGVAELFF.

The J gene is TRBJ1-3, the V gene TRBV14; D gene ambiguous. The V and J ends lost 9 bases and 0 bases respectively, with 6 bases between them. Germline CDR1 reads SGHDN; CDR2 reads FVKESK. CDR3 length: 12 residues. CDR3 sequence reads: CASRGSGNTIYF. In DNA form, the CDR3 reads TGTGCCAGTCGGGGCTCTGGAAACACCATATATTTT. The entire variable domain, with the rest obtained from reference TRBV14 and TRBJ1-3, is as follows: EAGVTQFPSHSVIEKGQTVTLRCDPISGHDNLYWYRRVMGKEIKFLLHFVKESKQDESGMPNNRFLAERTGGTYSTLKVQPAELEDSGVYFCASRGSGNTIYFGEGSWLTVV.